This TCR beta chain was identified during a study of T cell repertoires in cytomegalovirus infection. Study details: Public TCR beta signature analysis indicated the presence of both CMV infection and matching HLA type.

The germline V and J ends were trimmed by 5 bases and 4 bases, with 13 bases remaining between them. The CDR3 runs to 14 residues. Germline-derived CDR1 and CDR2 are MDHEN and SYDVKM. From the reads, TCRdb called clonotypes with MiXCR, one entry per CDR3 protein. Of approximately 250,000 distinct CDR3 sequences listed, approximately 22% were seen once; the top ten hold roughly 18%. This clonotype has just a few counts. No antigen is known for it. Findings and caveats of the study: Ex vivo, HLA-C-restricted CMV-specific TCR beta clonotypes prevailed over the rest of the response. The cumulative frequency of public TCR beta families distinguished individuals who carried CMV together with the relevant HLA.

The origin of this receptor is a human donor in good health (CMV status not recorded). Some clones in this sample may be carry-over from other donors' samples. This chain joins TRBV28 and TRBJ2-3, with D perhaps TRBD1 or TRBD2 (6 bases each). The sequencing input was CD8+ T cells from PBMCs. The CDR3 spells CASSPRGQADTQYF. CDR3 DNA: TGTGCCAGCAGTCCCCGGGGGCAGGCAGATACGCAGTATTTT.